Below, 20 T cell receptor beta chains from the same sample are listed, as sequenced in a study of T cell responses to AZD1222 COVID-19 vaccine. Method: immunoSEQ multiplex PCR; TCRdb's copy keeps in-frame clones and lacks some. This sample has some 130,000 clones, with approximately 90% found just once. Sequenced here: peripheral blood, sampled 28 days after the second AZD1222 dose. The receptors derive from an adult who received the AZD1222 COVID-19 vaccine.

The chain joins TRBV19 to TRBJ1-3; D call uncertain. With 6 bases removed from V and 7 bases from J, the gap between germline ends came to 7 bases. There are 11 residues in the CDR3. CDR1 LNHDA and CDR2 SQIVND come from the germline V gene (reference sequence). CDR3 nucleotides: TGTGCCAGTAGGGACGGGAACACCATATATTTT. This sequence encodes CASRDGNTIYF.

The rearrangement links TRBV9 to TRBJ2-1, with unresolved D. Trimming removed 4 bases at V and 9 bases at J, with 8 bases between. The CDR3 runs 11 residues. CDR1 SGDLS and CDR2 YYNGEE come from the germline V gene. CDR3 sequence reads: CASSLNGEQFF. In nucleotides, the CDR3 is TGTGCCAGCAGCTTGAATGGTGAGCAGTTCTTC.

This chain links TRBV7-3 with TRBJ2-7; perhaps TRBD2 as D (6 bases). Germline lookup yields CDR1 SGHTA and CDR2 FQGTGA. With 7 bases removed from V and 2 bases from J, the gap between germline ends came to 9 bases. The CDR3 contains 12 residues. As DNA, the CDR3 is TGTGCCAGCATCACGGGGGCCTACGAGCAGTACTTC. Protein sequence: CASITGAYEQYF.

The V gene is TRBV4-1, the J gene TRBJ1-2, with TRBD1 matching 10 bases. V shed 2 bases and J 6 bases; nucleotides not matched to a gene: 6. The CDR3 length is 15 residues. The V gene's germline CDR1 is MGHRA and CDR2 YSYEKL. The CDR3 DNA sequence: TGCGCCAGCAGCCAATGGCATGGGACAGGGGATGGCTACACCTTC. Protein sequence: CASSQWHGTGDGYTF.

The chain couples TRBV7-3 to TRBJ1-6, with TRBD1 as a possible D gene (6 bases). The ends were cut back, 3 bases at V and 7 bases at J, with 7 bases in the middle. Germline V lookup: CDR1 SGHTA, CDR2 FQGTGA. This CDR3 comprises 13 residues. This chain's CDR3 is CASSFDRNSPLHF. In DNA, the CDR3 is TGTGCCAGCAGCTTCGACAGGAATTCACCCCTCCACTTT.

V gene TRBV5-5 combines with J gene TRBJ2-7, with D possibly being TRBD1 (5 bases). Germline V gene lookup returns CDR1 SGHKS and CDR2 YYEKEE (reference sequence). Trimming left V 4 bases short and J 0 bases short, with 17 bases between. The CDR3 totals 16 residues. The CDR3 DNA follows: TGTGCCAGCAGCCCCTGGGTAGGGGCCGGCTCCTACGAGCAGTACTTC. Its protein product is CASSPWVGAGSYEQYF.

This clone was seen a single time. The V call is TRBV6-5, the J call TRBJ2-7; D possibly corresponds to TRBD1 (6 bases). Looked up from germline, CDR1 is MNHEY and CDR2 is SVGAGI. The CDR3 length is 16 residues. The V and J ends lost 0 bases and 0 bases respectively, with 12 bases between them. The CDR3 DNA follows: TGTGCCAGCAGTTACTCGACAGGAGAAAGCTCCTACGAGCAGTACTTC. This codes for CASSYSTGESSYEQYF.

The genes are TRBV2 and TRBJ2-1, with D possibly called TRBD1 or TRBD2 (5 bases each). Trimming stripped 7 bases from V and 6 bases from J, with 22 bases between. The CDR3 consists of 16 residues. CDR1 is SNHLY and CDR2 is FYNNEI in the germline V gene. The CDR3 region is CASNPGVRGPLNEQFF. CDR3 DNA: TGTGCCAGCAACCCCGGGGTAAGGGGACCCCTCAATGAGCAGTTCTTC.

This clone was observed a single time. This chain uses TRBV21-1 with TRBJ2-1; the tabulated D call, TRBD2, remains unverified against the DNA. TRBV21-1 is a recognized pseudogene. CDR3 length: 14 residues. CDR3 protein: CASSKAPPSHEQFF. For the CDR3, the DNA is TGTGCCAGCAGCAAAGCCCCCCCTAGCCATGAGCAGTTCTTC.

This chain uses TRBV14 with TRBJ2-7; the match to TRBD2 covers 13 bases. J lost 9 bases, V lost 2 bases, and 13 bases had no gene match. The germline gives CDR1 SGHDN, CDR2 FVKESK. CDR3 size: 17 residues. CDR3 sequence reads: CASSQQLTSGRATVQYF. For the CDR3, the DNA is TGTGCCAGCAGCCAACAACTCACTAGCGGGAGGGCCACCGTGCAGTACTTC.

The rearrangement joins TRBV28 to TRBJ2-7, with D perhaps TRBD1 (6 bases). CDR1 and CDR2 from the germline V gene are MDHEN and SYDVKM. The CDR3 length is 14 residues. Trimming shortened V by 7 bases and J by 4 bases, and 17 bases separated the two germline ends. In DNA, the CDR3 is TGTGCCAGCAATAAGATACAGGGAATTTACGAGCAGTACTTC. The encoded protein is CASNKIQGIYEQYF.

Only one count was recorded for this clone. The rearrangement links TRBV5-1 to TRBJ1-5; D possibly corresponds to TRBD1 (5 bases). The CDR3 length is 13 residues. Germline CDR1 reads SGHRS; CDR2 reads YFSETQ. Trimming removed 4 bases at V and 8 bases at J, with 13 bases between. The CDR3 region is CASSDQLGEPQHF. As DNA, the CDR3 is TGCGCCAGCAGCGACCAATTAGGGGAGCCCCAGCATTTT.

DNA of the CDR3: TGTGCCAGTAAGGTGAACACTGAAGCTTTCTTT. Translating it yields CASKVNTEAFF. The rearrangement uses TRBV19 and TRBJ1-1, with D unclear. Trimming pared 7 bases from V and 0 bases from J, leaving 3 bases between. CDR3 length: 11 residues. Germline CDR1 is LNHDA and CDR2 is SQIVND (reference sequence).

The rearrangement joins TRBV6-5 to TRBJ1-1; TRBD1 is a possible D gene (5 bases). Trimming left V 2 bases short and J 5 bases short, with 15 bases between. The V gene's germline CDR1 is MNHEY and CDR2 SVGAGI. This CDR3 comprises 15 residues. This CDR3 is CASSYPSGGYTEAFF. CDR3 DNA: TGTGCCAGCAGTTACCCTTCGGGGGGGTATACTGAAGCTTTCTTT.

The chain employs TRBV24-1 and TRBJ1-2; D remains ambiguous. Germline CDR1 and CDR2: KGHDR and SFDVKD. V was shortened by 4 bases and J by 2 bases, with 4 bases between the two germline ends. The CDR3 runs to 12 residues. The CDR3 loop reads CATSERNYGYTF. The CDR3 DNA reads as TGTGCCACCAGTGAGCGAAACTATGGCTACACCTTC.

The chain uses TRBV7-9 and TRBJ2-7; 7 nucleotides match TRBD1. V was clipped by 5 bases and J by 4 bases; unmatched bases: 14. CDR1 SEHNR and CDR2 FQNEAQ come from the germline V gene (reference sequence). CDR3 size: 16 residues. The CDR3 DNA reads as TGTGCCAGCAGCCGCTACAGGGGAATCTCGGCATACGAGCAGTACTTC. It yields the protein CASSRYRGISAYEQYF.

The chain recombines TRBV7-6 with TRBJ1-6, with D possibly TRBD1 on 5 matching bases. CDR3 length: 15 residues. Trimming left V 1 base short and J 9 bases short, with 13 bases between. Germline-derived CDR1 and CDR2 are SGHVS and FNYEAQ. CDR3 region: CASSLEGRGSSPLHF. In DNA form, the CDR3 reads TGTGCCAGCAGCTTAGAGGGGAGGGGCAGTTCACCCCTCCACTTT.

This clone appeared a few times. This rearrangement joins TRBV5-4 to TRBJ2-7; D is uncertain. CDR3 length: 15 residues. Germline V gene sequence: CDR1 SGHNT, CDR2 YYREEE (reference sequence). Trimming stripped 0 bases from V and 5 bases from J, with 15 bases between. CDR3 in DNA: TGTGCCAGCAGCTTGGATTCTCGCCCGTTCGACGAGCAGTACTTC. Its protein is CASSLDSRPFDEQYF.

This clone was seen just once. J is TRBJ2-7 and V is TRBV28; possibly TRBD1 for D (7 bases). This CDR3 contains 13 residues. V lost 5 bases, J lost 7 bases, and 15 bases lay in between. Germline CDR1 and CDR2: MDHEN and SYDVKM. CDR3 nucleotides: TGTGCCAGCAGTCCAACAGGGGCGGGGGAGCAGTACTTC. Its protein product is CASSPTGAGEQYF. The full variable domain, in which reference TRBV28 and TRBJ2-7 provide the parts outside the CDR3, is DVKVTQSSRYLVKRTGEKVFLECVQDMDHENMFWYRQDPGLGLRLIYFSYDVKMKEKGDIPEGYSVSREKKERFSLILESASTNQTSMYLCASSPTGAGEQYFGPGTRLTVT.

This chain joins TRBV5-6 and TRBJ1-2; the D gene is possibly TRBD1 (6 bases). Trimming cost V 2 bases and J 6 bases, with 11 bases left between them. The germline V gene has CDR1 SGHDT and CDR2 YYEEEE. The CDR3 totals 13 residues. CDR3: CASSLGGEHGYTF. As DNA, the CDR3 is TGTGCCAGCAGCTTAGGGGGGGAGCATGGCTACACCTTC.